This T cell receptor beta chain was sequenced in a study of beta chain features in type 1 diabetes. Study-wide context: Age, gender, cell numbers and subset yield matched between patients and controls.

Notes on this clone: Its target is not known.

Study observations and caveats: Shortening of TCRB CDR3s, moderate but significant, appeared in all four CD4+ subsets of Type 1 diabetes patients. cDNA-based sequencing might over-represent cells highly expressing TCR. PCR might favor shorter templates, equally in patients and controls.

The CDR3 extends over 17 amino acids. Isolated RNA was reverse transcribed in full, so expressed TCRB transcripts were sequenced. TCRdb keeps only in-frame clones here, not all; method: immunoSEQ multiplex PCR. In the table there are 93,000 or so clones, about 26% of which are singletons. The V gene is TRBV21-1, the J gene TRBJ2-1; the D call TRBD2 from the table was never checked on the DNA. TRBV21-1 is described as a pseudogene. The sequence came from a young woman with type 1 diabetes. What was sequenced was central memory CD4+ T cells from blood. The CDR3 region has the DNA TGTGCCAGCGACCGCCGGGGGGGGGAATCACCCGGCAATGAGCAGTTCTTC. Protein sequence: CASDRRGGESPGNEQFF.